The 32 T cell receptor beta chains below come from one sample, sequenced in a study of blood T cells in healthy people across ages. Together with a sample-barcoded 5' primer, a J-beta primer mix was included in a second PCR lasting about 7 to 12 cycles. TCRdb analysed the 5' RACE reads with MiXCR anew, one entry per CDR3 protein. The data hold about 1,000,000 distinct CDR3 sequences, with 40% to 50% observed a single time. Source material: blood. Source of these receptors: a woman aged 55 to 70 in good health.

This chain connects TRBV12-3 or TRBV12-4 to TRBJ2-3; no firm D call. Trimming took off 6 bases at V and 13 bases at J, with 17 bases between the two ends. This CDR3 has 12 residues. The CDR3 nucleotides are TGTGCCAGCAGATTGAATGGATACACGGAGTATTTT. Its protein is CASRLNGYTEYF.

This clonotype was counted a few times. V is TRBV12-3 or TRBV12-4 and J is TRBJ2-1; 7 bases align to TRBD1. The V segment lost 3 bases and the J segment 2 bases; nucleotides outside the gene matches: 1. CDR3 length equals 14 residues. The CDR3 is CASSLGTAYNEQFF. As DNA, the CDR3 is TGTGCCAGCAGTTTGGGGACAGCCTACAATGAGCAGTTCTTC.

This chain connects TRBV28 to TRBJ2-2, with 10 bases identical to TRBD1. V gave up 10 bases and J gave up 7 bases; unmatched junction bases: 6. CDR3 length: 13 amino acids. Per germline, CDR1 MDHEN and CDR2 SYDVKM. As DNA, the CDR3 is TGTGCCATCGGGGACAGGGGTATCGGGGAGCTGTTTTTT. Translated: CAIGDRGIGELFF.

J is TRBJ2-1 and V is TRBV4-2, with D perhaps matching TRBD2 (6 bases). This CDR3 contains 16 residues. V was pared by 1 base and J by 7 bases, with 17 bases between. The germline V gene encodes CDR1 LGHNA and CDR2 YNFKEQ. CDR3 residues: CASSQALGLGVNEQFF. The CDR3 DNA follows: TGTGCCAGCAGCCAAGCCCTGGGACTTGGGGTTAATGAGCAGTTCTTC.

J is TRBJ2-5 and V is TRBV5-1; TRBD1 aligns across 7 bases. The CDR3 loop spans 14 amino acids. Germline V gene lookup returns CDR1 SGHRS and CDR2 YFSETQ. Unmatched junction bases numbered 6, after V lost 2 bases and J lost 5 bases. The DNA of the CDR3 is TGCGCCAGCAGCTTCCAGGGGGATAGGGAGACCCAGTACTTC. This encodes CASSFQGDRETQYF.

The rearrangement joins TRBV20-1 to TRBJ2-5; D is possibly TRBD2 (6 bases). The J call may be wrong; the DNA end is better matched by TRBJ2-7. This CDR3 is built from 15 residues. The germline CDR1 and CDR2 sequences are DFQATT and SNEGSKA (reference sequence). Here the CDR3 DNA reads TGCAGTGCTAGATCAGCCCAGACTAGTACCTGCGAGCAGTACTTC. This translates into CSARSAQTSTCEQYF.

The V gene is TRBV20-1, the J gene TRBJ2-3, with a weak D call TRBD2 (6 bases). V lost 6 bases and J 2 bases, leaving 21 bases between the germline ends. Germline V gene lookup returns CDR1 DFQATT and CDR2 SNEGSKA (reference sequence). The length of the CDR3 is 16 residues. The DNA for the CDR3 is TGCAGTGCCCCTACACTAGCAGGGCCTTACACAGATACGCAGTATTTT. This sequence encodes CSAPTLAGPYTDTQYF.

This clonotype showed up many times. V and J are TRBV20-1 and TRBJ2-7; 10 nucleotides agree with TRBD1. V was clipped by 6 bases and J by 1 base; unmatched bases: 12. The CDR3 is 16 amino acids. Germline V gene sequence: CDR1 DFQATT, CDR2 SNEGSKA (reference sequence). CDR3 in amino acids: CSAISSGTGVSYEQYF. As DNA, the CDR3 is TGCAGTGCCATATCTTCCGGGACAGGGGTATCCTACGAGCAGTACTTC.

The chain combines TRBV6-2 or TRBV6-3 with TRBJ2-3, with 11 positions matching TRBD2. The CDR3 sequence is 18 residues long. Trimming cost V 2 bases and J 3 bases; bases outside gene matches: 10. Germline CDR1 is MNHEY and CDR2 is SVGEGT. As DNA, the CDR3 is TGTGCCAGCAGTTACCCGACTAGCGGGACCACCATAACAGATACGCAGTATTTT. Protein: CASSYPTSGTTITDTQYF.

This chain connects TRBV4-1 to TRBJ2-5; unclear D gene. The CDR3 extends over 15 amino acids. V lost 0 bases and J 1 base, leaving 9 bases between the germline ends. Germline-derived CDR1 and CDR2 are MGHRA and YSYEKL. In nucleotides, the CDR3 is TGCGCCAGCAGCCAAGACGGGCTTCCCCAAGAGACCCAGTACTTC. This sequence encodes CASSQDGLPQETQYF.

This chain links TRBV6-6 with TRBJ1-1, with 8 bases fitting TRBD1. The CDR3 is made up of 16 amino acids. With V trimmed by 2 bases and J by 0 bases, 5 bases remained unmatched. CDR1 is MNHNY, CDR2 SVGAGI, per germline (reference sequence). The CDR3 nucleotides read TGTGCCAGCAGTTACGGACTGACAGGGGTGAACACTGAAGCTTTCTTT. Translating it yields CASSYGLTGVNTEAFF.

This clonotype was seen once. This rearrangement joins TRBV4-1 to TRBJ1-2; 7 bases are a match to TRBD1. The germline CDR1 and CDR2 sequences are MGHRA and YSYEKL. This CDR3 region has 19 residues. The V and J ends lost 1 base and 0 bases, in that order; junction bases with no gene match: 14. Here the CDR3 DNA reads TGCGCCAGCAGCCAAGGCGCAGCGGGACAGAGGCGCCCTAACTATGGCTACACCTTC. Amino acid sequence: CASSQGAAGQRRPNYGYTF.

This clonotype was recorded many times. V and J are TRBV29-1 and TRBJ2-7; D possibly uses TRBD1 or TRBD2 (5 bases each). The CDR3 length is 12 residues. Germline loops: CDR1 SQVTM, CDR2 ANQGSEA. Trimming left V 5 bases short and J 3 bases short, with 11 bases between. The CDR3 reads CSVQGPGYEQYF. The CDR3 nucleotides are TGCAGCGTTCAGGGACCCGGCTACGAGCAGTACTTC.

This clonotype was recorded a few times. The V gene is TRBV6-5, the J gene TRBJ1-2; 7 nucleotides agree with TRBD1. V lost 3 bases to trimming and J lost 2 bases; unmatched junction nucleotides: 12. The CDR3 spans 17 residues. Per germline, CDR1 MNHEY and CDR2 SVGAGI. The CDR3 protein is CASSYRGTGEENYGYTF. As DNA, the CDR3 is TGTGCCAGCAGTTATAGGGGAACAGGGGAAGAGAACTATGGCTACACCTTC.

The chain links TRBV12-3 or TRBV12-4 to TRBJ2-1; the D is unclear. The V end lost 4 bases, the J end lost 5 bases, and 9 bases lay between the germline ends. CDR3 size: 13 residues. The CDR3: CASSSSTHNEQFF. CDR3 coding DNA: TGTGCCAGCAGTTCCAGCACCCACAATGAGCAGTTCTTC.

V and J are TRBV11-1 and TRBJ2-3; TRBD2 agrees at 13 bases. V was pared by 6 bases and J by 2 bases, with 8 bases of the junction left unmatched. The CDR3 has 17 residues. The V gene's germline CDR1 is SGHAT and CDR2 FQDESV (reference sequence). CDR3 protein: CASRVLAGGITTDTQYF. The CDR3 bases are TGTGCCAGCAGGGTACTAGCGGGAGGGATCACCACAGATACGCAGTATTTT. The full variable domain, in which reference TRBV11-1 and TRBJ2-3 provide the parts outside the CDR3, is EAEVAQSPRYKITEKSQAVAFWCDPISGHATLYWYRQILGQGPELLVQFQDESVVDDSQLPKDRFSAERLKGVDSTLKIQPAELGDSAMYLCASRVLAGGITTDTQYFGPGTRLTVL.

V and J are TRBV9 and TRBJ2-7; 8 bases are shared with TRBD2. V shed 6 bases, J shed 3 bases, and the junction held 8 bases outside the gene matches. CDR3 length: 14 residues. The germline gives CDR1 SGDLS, CDR2 YYNGEE. The CDR3 sequence is CASMEGLGGYEQYF. CDR3 DNA: TGTGCCAGCATGGAGGGACTAGGGGGCTACGAGCAGTACTTC.

The chain couples TRBV11-3 to TRBJ2-1; TRBD2 agrees at 10 bases. With V trimmed by 1 base and J by 5 bases, 8 bases remained unmatched. The CDR3 has 17 residues. Germline-derived CDR1 and CDR2 are SGHNT and YENEEA. The chain's CDR3 is CASSLGRERGGNNEQFF. The CDR3 nucleotides are TGTGCCAGCAGCTTAGGAAGGGAGCGGGGGGGCAACAATGAGCAGTTCTTC.

The chain joins TRBV19 to TRBJ2-5; tentatively, D is TRBD1 or TRBD2 (5 bases each). Trimming took off 4 bases at V and 7 bases at J, with 13 bases between the two ends. The CDR3 runs 13 residues. In germline, CDR1 is LNHDA, CDR2 SQIVND (reference sequence). CDR3 nucleotides: TGTGCCAGTAGTACCCGGGACGTCGCGACCCAGTACTTC. Its protein is CASSTRDVATQYF.

This rearrangement joins TRBV10-3 to TRBJ1-4; maybe TRBD1 (5 bases). The CDR3 runs to 13 residues. The ends were cut back, 7 bases at V and 8 bases at J, with 14 bases in the middle. Germline-derived CDR1 and CDR2 are ENHRY and SYGVKD. The CDR3 DNA follows: TGTGCCATCAAAGACCAGGGAGGGGAAAAACTGTTTTTT. The encoded protein is CAIKDQGGEKLFF.

CDR3 region: CASSYSAGGVTGELFF. CDR3 DNA sequence: TGTGCCAGCAGTTACTCGGCAGGGGGTGTCACCGGGGAGCTGTTTTTT. The chain couples TRBV6-5 to TRBJ2-2; 7 bases fit TRBD1. The CDR3 totals 16 residues. V was pared by 0 bases and J by 4 bases, with 5 bases of the junction left unmatched. Per the germline V gene, CDR1 is MNHEY and CDR2 is SVGAGI.

Note on this clonotype: This could be a read error, since a much larger clone is one nucleotide away. The chain has TRBV9 and TRBJ1-2, with D unresolved. Germline lookup yields CDR1 SGDLS and CDR2 YYNGEE. Trimming cost V 4 bases and J 0 bases, with 13 bases left between them. There are 15 residues in the CDR3. CDR3 nucleotides: TGTGCCAGCAGCCGGAGGGCATCAACTAACTATGGCTACACCTTC. The encoded protein is CASSRRASTNYGYTF.

This chain joins TRBV2 and TRBJ2-1; 9 bases are shared with TRBD1. Judging by the DNA end, TRBJ2-7 fits better; the J call may be wrong. The CDR3 is 17 amino acids. Germline CDR1 is SNHLY and CDR2 is FYNNEI. The DNA of the CDR3 is TGTGCCAGCAGGGGACAGGGTTCTAAGAGCTCCTACAATGAGCAGTACTTC. Amino acids: CASRGQGSKSSYNEQYF.

The chain uses TRBV27 and TRBJ2-7; D is unclear. Per the germline V gene, CDR1 is MNHEY and CDR2 is SMNVEV (reference sequence). V lost 6 bases and J 0 bases, leaving 9 bases between the germline ends. The CDR3 extends over 13 amino acids. CDR3 in DNA: TGTGCCAGCAGACCAGACAACTCCTACGAGCAGTACTTC. This codes for CASRPDNSYEQYF.

This rearrangement joins TRBV4-1 to TRBJ2-1; TRBD2 matches 9 bases. The ends lost 0 bases at V and 2 bases at J; junction bases unmatched: 11. Germline V lookup: CDR1 MGHRA, CDR2 YSYEKL. The CDR3 is 19 amino acids. The CDR3 loop reads CASSQDRGASGGTYNEQFF. The CDR3 bases are TGCGCCAGCAGCCAAGATAGGGGGGCAAGCGGGGGGACCTACAATGAGCAGTTCTTC.

J is TRBJ1-5 and V is TRBV7-6; the D gene is possibly TRBD1 (5 bases). The CDR3 spans 13 residues. Trimming stripped 1 base from V and 6 bases from J, with 7 bases between. Germline V gene lookup returns CDR1 SGHVS and CDR2 FNYEAQ. The CDR3 bases are TGTGCCAGCAGCTTAGATGGGGGTCAGCCCCAGCATTTT. Protein: CASSLDGGQPQHF.

This clonotype appeared many times. The gene calls are TRBV12-3 or TRBV12-4 and TRBJ2-7, with TRBD1 matching over 9 bases. V was clipped by 6 bases and J by 3 bases; unmatched bases: 9. The CDR3 extends over 15 amino acids. In nucleotides, the CDR3 is TGTGCCAGCAGCCTCCAGGGGGGACAGGGCTACGAGCAGTACTTC. This codes for CASSLQGGQGYEQYF.

This clonotype has more than one count but fewer than ten. This sequence joins TRBV12-3 or TRBV12-4 and TRBJ2-5, with D maybe TRBD2 (5 bases). V was trimmed by 6 bases and J by 5 bases, leaving 13 bases between them. This CDR3 spans 13 amino acids. The CDR3 nucleotides are TGTGCCAGCAGCGACACCTCGGGGGAGACCCAGTACTTC. It translates to CASSDTSGETQYF.

J is TRBJ2-1 and V is TRBV20-1; D not certain. This CDR3 is built from 15 residues. CDR1 and CDR2 from the germline V gene are DFQATT and SNEGSKA (reference sequence). Deletions cut 4 bases from V and 2 bases from J, with 15 bases between. CDR3: CSANLWTRTYNEQFF. The CDR3 DNA sequence: TGCAGTGCTAATTTATGGACGCGGACCTACAATGAGCAGTTCTTC.

The chain joins TRBV27 to TRBJ2-3; D is ambiguous. The germline V gene has CDR1 MNHEY and CDR2 SMNVEV (reference sequence). Trimming stripped 4 bases from V and 2 bases from J, with 7 bases between. This CDR3 has 13 residues. The CDR3 DNA is TGTGCCAGCAGTTCCGTATTCACAGATACGCAGTATTTT. It translates to CASSSVFTDTQYF.

The table lists this clonotype with a few counts. The chain carries TRBV5-1 and TRBJ2-3; D not resolved. V was clipped by 0 bases and J by 2 bases, with 13 bases between them. Germline V gene lookup returns CDR1 SGHRS and CDR2 YFSETQ. The CDR3 runs 16 residues. CDR3 in DNA: TGCGCCAGCAGCTTGGTAGGACCGCAGATCACAGATACGCAGTATTTT. Translating gives CASSLVGPQITDTQYF.

This clonotype was observed a handful of times. The J gene is TRBJ2-1, the V gene TRBV20-1; D not resolved. CDR3 length: 10 amino acids. Germline values: CDR1 DFQATT, CDR2 SNEGSKA (reference sequence). Trimming removed 3 bases at V and 6 bases at J, with 3 bases between. This CDR3 reads CSASFNEQFF. In DNA, the CDR3 is TGCAGTGCTAGTTTCAATGAGCAGTTCTTC.